A single sample gave rise to the 6 T cell receptor beta chains below, sequenced in a study of cytomegalovirus exposure and HLA in healthy donors. With 60 Vbeta and 13 Jbeta primers, the PCR was carried out. The protocol was immunoSEQ multiplex PCR, while the TCRdb copy is restricted to in-frame clones and leaves out a portion. The repertoire holds some 130,000 clones, with roughly 79% as singletons. The sample was PBMCs. The origin of the receptors is a woman in her forties or fifties in good health and CMV-seronegative.

This clone was detected only once. The rearrangement links TRBV5-1 to TRBJ1-3; TRBD1 matches at 8 bases. This CDR3 comprises 16 residues. V lost 2 bases, J lost 5 bases, and 9 bases stayed unmatched. Germline CDR1 is SGHRS and CDR2 is YFSETQ. CDR3 sequence (DNA): TGCGCCAGCAGCTTCAATTCAGGGGGCTCCAGAAACACCATATATTTT. This sequence encodes CASSFNSGGSRNTIYF.

The chain has TRBV7-9 and TRBJ2-1, with 12 bases fitting TRBD1. This CDR3 is built from 16 residues. Germline CDR1 reads SEHNR; CDR2 reads FQNEAQ (reference sequence). The trim removed 5 bases at V and 4 bases at J, leaving 6 bases unmatched. CDR3 nucleotide sequence: TGTGCCAGCAGCCGATGGGACAGGGGGCAATACAATGAGCAGTTCTTC. This codes for CASSRWDRGQYNEQFF.

CDR3 in amino acids: CASSLRSQIQYF. The CDR3 coding sequence is TGTGCCAGCAGCTTACGATCCCAGATCCAGTACTTC. This sequence joins TRBV7-2 and TRBJ2-5; no firm D call. Trimming took 2 bases from V and 10 from J, leaving 11 bases between them. The CDR3 is 12 amino acids. Germline V gene sequence: CDR1 SGHTA, CDR2 FQGNSA.

The gene calls are TRBV30 and TRBJ2-1; D call uncertain. The CDR3 contains 13 residues. Germline values: CDR1 GTSNPN, CDR2 SVGIG (reference sequence). V was trimmed by 0 bases and J by 9 bases, leaving 12 bases between them. For the CDR3, the DNA is TGTGCCTGGAGTGTGCTGGGCTACGGTGAGCAGTTCTTC. Encoded protein: CAWSVLGYGEQFF.

CDR3: CASSVTGGYEQYV. The CDR3, as DNA: TGTGCCAGCAGTGTCACAGGGGGCTACGAGCAGTACGTC. The chain employs TRBV27 and TRBJ2-7; the match to TRBD1 covers 8 bases. The CDR3 contains 13 residues. V dropped 5 bases and J dropped 3; count of bases not matched to a gene: 3. Germline-derived CDR1 and CDR2 are MNHEY and SMNVEV (reference sequence).

This chain connects TRBV9 to TRBJ2-7, with TRBD1 matching over 9 bases. Unmatched junction bases numbered 7, after V lost 4 bases and J lost 5 bases. Per the germline V gene, CDR1 is SGDLS and CDR2 is YYNGEE. The CDR3 loop spans 14 amino acids. The CDR3 bases are TGTGCCAGCAGCCAAAGACAGGGGGGGGACGAGCAGTACTTC. This sequence encodes CASSQRQGGDEQYF.